This T cell receptor beta chain was captured in a study of shared clonotypes between healthy human individuals. Across the study: CD4 naive and memory got three plates each, CD8 naive two, CD8 memory one.

The germline V gene has CDR1 SEHNR and CDR2 FQNEAQ (reference sequence). The CDR3 length is 18 residues. The ends were cut back, 5 bases at V and 0 bases at J, with 22 bases in the middle. Note on this clone: Its antigen is unidentified.

Clones were sequenced by immunoSEQ multiplex PCR, and TCRdb holds only the in-frame ones, with some missing. The sample lists 2 million to 2.5 million clones, roughly 93% occurring once. General study results and limits: Sampling covered nothing but blood. Tissue TCR repertoires likely differ from those found in blood.

CD45RA+ naive and CD45RA-negative memory subsets were separated from CD4+ cells. The receptor was derived from a man in his late teens or twenties in good health. Some clones in this sample may be carry-over from other donors' samples. The sequenced sample was naive CD4+ T cells from PBMCs. Subset described: CD45RA+ positively selected. The V gene is TRBV7-9, the J gene TRBJ1-2; D is perhaps TRBD1 (6 bases). This chain's CDR3 is CASSLGGWGARANYGYTF. The CDR3 DNA sequence: TGTGCCAGCAGCCTCGGGGGTTGGGGGGCCCGAGCTAACTATGGCTACACCTTC.